What follows is one T cell receptor beta chain and its context. Its antigen remains unidentified. The source of the sample is a study of shared clonotypes between healthy human individuals. Notes on the study in general: Represented diversity (both genetic and exposure-history) was limited by the small number of donors.

V lost 0 bases, J lost 3 bases, and 5 bases stayed unmatched. The CDR3 consists of 15 residues. CDR1 LNHNV and CDR2 YYDKDF come from the germline V gene (reference sequence). The unsorted PBMC sample used ten immunoSEQ deep assay plates. Data came from immunoSEQ multiplex PCR; TCRdb stores just in-frame clones and leaves some out. The table records some 500,000 clones, roughly 78% of them present only once. The chain uses TRBV15 and TRBJ2-7; 7 bases align to TRBD2. The receptor's source is a woman aged 40 to 50 in good health. Some clones in this sample may be carry-over from other donors' samples. The sample comprised PBMCs. The CDR3 DNA reads as TGTGCCACCAGCAGAGAGGTAGCGGGCCTCTACGAGCAGTACTTC. The encoded protein is CATSREVAGLYEQYF.